The 25 T cell receptor beta chains listed next were all sequenced from one sample in a study of cytomegalovirus exposure and HLA in healthy donors. Researchers ran the PCR with 60 Vbeta and 13 Jbeta primers. Clones were sequenced by immunoSEQ multiplex PCR, and TCRdb holds only the in-frame ones, with some missing. The sample carries 150,000 to 200,000 clones, approximately 82% recorded once. The sequenced sample consisted of PBMCs. The receptors shown here come from a man in his late teens or twenties in good health and CMV-seropositive.

The V call is TRBV10-1, the J call TRBJ1-5; D perhaps matches TRBD1 (5 bases). The V gene's germline CDR1 is WNHNN and CDR2 SYGVQD (reference sequence). Trimming stripped 8 bases from V and 5 bases from J, with 19 bases between. This CDR3 comprises 15 residues. CDR3 bases: TGCGCCAGCCGATTACTCGACAGAGTACATCAGCCCCAGCATTTT. Its protein is CASRLLDRVHQPQHF.

The gene calls are TRBV27 and TRBJ2-7; TRBD2 matches 7 bases. V lost 7 bases and J lost 0; bases outside the gene matches: 9. Germline V lookup: CDR1 MNHEY, CDR2 SMNVEV (reference sequence). The CDR3 covers 15 residues. Here the CDR3 reads CASKWAGVGSYEQYF. The DNA of the CDR3 is TGTGCCAGCAAGTGGGCGGGAGTCGGCTCCTACGAGCAGTACTTC.

The chain uses TRBV7-6 and TRBJ1-1, with D maybe TRBD1 (5 bases). The germline CDR1 and CDR2 sequences are SGHVS and FNYEAQ. The CDR3 extends over 12 amino acids. V dropped 5 bases and J dropped 7 bases, with 11 bases sitting between them. As DNA, the CDR3 is TGTGCCAGCAGCCCGGGGGGTATTGAAGCTTTCTTT. It yields the protein CASSPGGIEAFF.

This sequence joins TRBV28 and TRBJ2-1, with TRBD1 matching over 7 bases. Germline V gives CDR1 MDHEN, CDR2 SYDVKM. The V and J ends lost 6 bases and 9 bases, in that order; junction bases with no gene match: 14. The CDR3 has 15 residues. CDR3 region: CASRFDRAGGGEQFF. For the CDR3, the DNA is TGTGCCAGCAGGTTTGACAGGGCTGGTGGCGGTGAGCAGTTCTTC.

The chain is built from TRBV10-1 and TRBJ1-1; maybe TRBD1 (5 bases). The length of the CDR3 is 14 residues. The germline V and J ends were trimmed by 0 bases and 1 base, with 6 bases remaining between them. Germline CDR1 and CDR2: WNHNN and SYGVQD (reference sequence). The CDR3 sequence is CASSESGENTEAFF. In DNA, the CDR3 is TGCGCCAGCAGTGAGTCAGGGGAGAACACTGAAGCTTTCTTT.

The rearrangement links TRBV5-1 to TRBJ1-2; possibly TRBD1 for D (5 bases). The V end was cut by 8 bases, the J end by 4 bases, with 9 bases between. In germline, CDR1 is SGHRS, CDR2 YFSETQ. The CDR3 extends over 11 amino acids. The DNA for the CDR3 is TGCGCCAGTAACGGGGGCTATGGCTACACCTTC. It encodes CASNGGYGYTF.

Only a few counts were recorded for this clone. This CDR3 reads CASSPARTSGTIDSYNEQFF. In nucleotides, the CDR3 is TGCGCCAGCAGCCCCGCCCGGACTAGCGGGACTATCGACTCCTACAATGAGCAGTTCTTC. The chain uses TRBV5-1 and TRBJ2-1; 12 bases agree with TRBD2. CDR1 is SGHRS, CDR2 YFSETQ, per germline. After removal of 4 bases from V and 0 bases from J, the junction contained 14 bases not matched to a gene. The CDR3 has 20 residues.

V gene TRBV2 combines with J gene TRBJ1-4, with a possible D match to TRBD1 (5 bases). This CDR3 has 15 amino acids. The ends were cut back, 5 bases at V and 5 bases at J, with 15 bases in the middle. CDR1 is SNHLY and CDR2 is FYNNEI in the germline V gene. DNA for the CDR3: TGTGCCAGCAGTTGGACCGGGACTGGGAATGAAAAACTGTTTTTT. Residues: CASSWTGTGNEKLFF.

This sequence joins TRBV7-9 and TRBJ1-2, with TRBD1 matching over 7 bases. The V gene's germline CDR1 is SEHNR and CDR2 FQNEAQ (reference sequence). CDR3 length: 14 amino acids. After removal of 5 bases from V and 3 bases from J, the junction contained 6 bases not matched to a gene. DNA of the CDR3: TGTGCCAGCAGCGAGGCAGGGGGTGACTATGGCTACACCTTC. This sequence encodes CASSEAGGDYGYTF.

The rearrangement uses TRBV5-4 and TRBJ2-5, with 14 positions matching TRBD2. The germline V gene encodes CDR1 SGHNT and CDR2 YYREEE (reference sequence). The CDR3 contains 16 residues. J lost 5 bases, V lost 4 bases, and 7 bases had no gene match. DNA for the CDR3: TGTGCCAGCAGCCCGGGACTAGCGGGAGAGTTGGAGACCCAGTACTTC. Translation: CASSPGLAGELETQYF. Drawing the rest from reference TRBV5-4 and TRBJ2-5, the complete variable domain is ETGVTQSPTHLIKTRGQQVTLRCSSQSGHNTVSWYQQALGQGPQFIFQYYREEENGRGNFPPRFSGLQFPNYSSELNVNALELDDSALYLCASSPGLAGELETQYFGPGTRLLVL.

As regards this clone: Within the sample, other DNA sequences also encode this same CDR3. J is TRBJ2-7 and V is TRBV5-4; TRBD1 matches 10 bases. V shed 1 base, J shed 3 bases, and the junction held 4 bases outside the gene matches. The CDR3 has 15 amino acids. Germline V lookup: CDR1 SGHNT, CDR2 YYREEE (reference sequence). CDR3 loop: CASSLPGQGRYEQYF. In DNA, the CDR3 is TGTGCCAGCAGCTTGCCGGGACAGGGGCGCTACGAGCAGTACTTC.

V is TRBV28 and J is TRBJ1-1; D is possibly TRBD1 (6 bases). Trimming removed 3 bases from V and 1 base from J, with 9 bases in between. The CDR3 sequence is 14 residues long. Germline CDR1 reads MDHEN; CDR2 reads SYDVKM. CDR3 nucleotide sequence: TGTGCCAGCAGTTTCGGACAGAAGAACACTGAAGCTTTCTTT. As protein: CASSFGQKNTEAFF.

On this clone itself: Sequence at one end of the junction differs from germline and may be a read error. The CDR3 loop is CASSFFPETNYGYPF. DNA of the CDR3: TGCGCCAGCAGCTTCTTCCCAGAAACTAACTATGGCTACCCCTTC. The V call is TRBV5-1, the J call TRBJ1-2; no clear D. The CDR3 runs 15 residues. Germline CDR1 SGHRS, CDR2 YFSETQ.

V and J are TRBV4-2 and TRBJ2-7; TRBD2 matches at 7 bases. The trim removed 4 bases at V and 0 bases at J, leaving 3 bases unmatched. Germline loops: CDR1 LGHNA, CDR2 YNFKEQ. CDR3 size: 14 residues. CDR3 coding DNA: TGTGCCAGCAGCCCCCCTAGCGGCTCCTACGAGCAGTACTTC. Translating gives CASSPPSGSYEQYF.

This chain joins TRBV6-1 and TRBJ2-2; TRBD2 matches 8 bases. V gave up 8 bases and J gave up 3 bases; unmatched junction bases: 5. In germline, CDR1 is MNHNS, CDR2 SASEGT. CDR3 size: 14 residues. The CDR3, as DNA: TGTGCCAGCCGGGAGGGAGTCCACACCGGGGAGCTGTTTTTT. As protein: CASREGVHTGELFF.

The chain carries TRBV29-1 and TRBJ2-5, with TRBD1 matching 9 bases. Germline V gives CDR1 SQVTM, CDR2 ANQGSEA. Trimming removed 6 bases from V and 4 bases from J; junction bases left unmatched: 18. The CDR3 is 17 amino acids. The CDR3 sequence is CSVYMPGQGKGAETQYF. CDR3 nucleotide sequence: TGCAGCGTCTATATGCCGGGACAGGGTAAAGGAGCAGAGACCCAGTACTTC.

The rearrangement joins TRBV7-9 to TRBJ2-5; TRBD2 might be the D (7 bases). Trimming left V 3 bases short and J 5 bases short, with 16 bases between. Germline CDR1 is SEHNR and CDR2 is FQNEAQ (reference sequence). CDR3 length: 15 residues. CDR3: CASSLVGGAAETQYF. CDR3 nucleotide sequence: TGTGCCAGCAGCTTGGTTGGGGGGGCGGCGGAGACCCAGTACTTC.

This sequence joins TRBV5-3 and TRBJ1-1; D may be TRBD1 (6 bases). TRBV5-3 is an open reading frame whose function is uncertain. The CDR3 is 16 residues long. Trimming removed 0 bases from V and 2 bases from J, with 14 bases in between. CDR3 region: CARSLDPTGPNTEAFF. CDR3 bases: TGTGCCAGAAGCTTGGATCCGACAGGCCCAAACACTGAAGCTTTCTTT.

The chain couples TRBV5-8 to TRBJ2-1, with D possibly TRBD2 on 5 matching bases. The CDR3 consists of 12 residues. Trimming took off 3 bases at V and 8 bases at J, with 9 bases between the two ends. CDR1 SGHTS and CDR2 YDEGEE come from the germline V gene. In nucleotides, the CDR3 is TGTGCCAGCAGCTCCCTCGGGGATGAGCAGTTCTTC. This codes for CASSSLGDEQFF.

This clone was counted a single time. The rearrangement links TRBV7-3 to TRBJ2-5, with 10 bases that match TRBD2. CDR3 length equals 14 residues. Germline values: CDR1 SGHTA, CDR2 FQGTGA. Losses at the gene ends were 6 bases for V and 4 bases for J; bases not matched to a gene: 5. The DNA of the CDR3 is TGTGCCAGCAGTCGTAGCGGGAGGAGAGAGACCCAGTACTTC. Its translation: CASSRSGRRETQYF.

This clone has only a few counts. This chain joins TRBV7-2 and TRBJ2-1; tentatively, D is TRBD2 (6 bases). Looked up from germline, CDR1 is SGHTA and CDR2 is FQGNSA. The V gene lost 5 bases and the J gene lost 9 bases, with 11 bases spanning the gap. This CDR3 has 12 amino acids. The CDR3 here is CASSKLEGEQFF. As DNA, the CDR3 is TGTGCCAGCAGCAAACTGGAGGGTGAGCAGTTCTTC. Variable domain in full (rest from reference TRBV7-2 and TRBJ2-1): GAGVSQSPSNKVTEKGKDVELRCDPISGHTALYWYRQSLGQGLEFLIYFQGNSAPDKSGLPSDRFSAERTGGSVSTLTIQRTQQEDSAVYLCASSKLEGEQFFGPGTRLTVL.

The sample holds a few counts of this clone. This sequence joins TRBV11-2 and TRBJ2-5; D is perhaps TRBD2 (7 bases). The V gene lost 6 bases and the J gene lost 5 bases, with 22 bases spanning the gap. The CDR3 totals 16 residues. CDR1 and CDR2 from the germline V gene are SGHAT and FQNNGV. The CDR3 loop is CASRGRGRALGETQYF. DNA of the CDR3: TGTGCCAGCAGGGGTAGGGGGAGGGCCCTCGGTGAGACCCAGTACTTC.

This clone was seen only a few times. The chain uses TRBV2 and TRBJ2-5; 7 bases map to TRBD2. Germline values: CDR1 SNHLY, CDR2 FYNNEI. Trimming took 11 bases from V and 5 from J; bases not matched to a gene: 8. This CDR3 has 12 residues. CDR3 DNA: TGTGCCGGCTCCGAGGGAGGGGAGACCCAGTACTTC. Translating it yields CAGSEGGETQYF.

The CDR3 region is CASSMDRTAEQYF. In DNA, the CDR3 is TGCGCCAGCAGTATGGACCGGACAGCCGAGCAGTACTTC. The V call is TRBV10-1, the J call TRBJ2-7; tentatively, D is TRBD1 (6 bases). V was clipped by 5 bases and J by 6 bases, with 14 bases between them. Germline loops: CDR1 WNHNN, CDR2 SYGVQD (reference sequence). The CDR3 length is 13 residues.

The genes are TRBV30 and TRBJ1-2; no definite D call. CDR1 GTSNPN and CDR2 SVGIG come from the germline V gene (reference sequence). V dropped 0 bases and J dropped 7 bases, with 9 bases sitting between them. There are 12 residues in the CDR3. The CDR3 spells CAWSVERGGYTF. CDR3 sequence (DNA): TGTGCCTGGAGTGTAGAACGGGGTGGCTACACCTTC.